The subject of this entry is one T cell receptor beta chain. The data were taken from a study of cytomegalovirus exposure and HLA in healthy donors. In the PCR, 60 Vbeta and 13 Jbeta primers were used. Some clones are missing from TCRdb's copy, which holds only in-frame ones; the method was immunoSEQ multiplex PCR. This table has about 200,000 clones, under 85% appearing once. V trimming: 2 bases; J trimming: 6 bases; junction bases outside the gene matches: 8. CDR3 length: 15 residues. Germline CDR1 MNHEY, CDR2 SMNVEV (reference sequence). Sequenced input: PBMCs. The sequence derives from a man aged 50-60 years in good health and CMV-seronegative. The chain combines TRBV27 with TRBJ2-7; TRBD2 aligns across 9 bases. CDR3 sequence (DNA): TGTGCCAGCAGTTTAGTGCGGGAGGGCCGGGGCGAGCAGTACTTC. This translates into CASSLVREGRGEQYF.